These 2 T cell receptor beta chains were all obtained from the same sample, sequenced in a study of early T cells in non-severe SARS-CoV-2 infection. TCRdb itself ran the 5' RACE reads through MiXCR, one entry per CDR3 protein. The data contain tens of thousands of distinct CDR3 sequences, 10% to 15% of them singletons. Sequencing input: whole blood. These receptors were collected from an adult who was a healthcare worker with PCR-confirmed SARS-CoV-2 infection or an uninfected control (not recorded which).

The genes are TRBV4-1 and TRBJ2-3, with D perhaps TRBD2 (6 bases). The CDR3 totals 16 residues. The germline V gene encodes CDR1 MGHRA and CDR2 YSYEKL. V was cut by 4 bases and J by 5 bases, with 19 bases left in between. In DNA, the CDR3 is TGCGCCAGCAGCCCCGGAGGAGGGCTTGTTGGAGATACGCAGTATTTT. It specifies CASSPGGGLVGDTQYF.

This clonotype was observed a few times. The J gene is TRBJ1-5, the V gene TRBV4-1, with D unresolved. Between the trimmed V and J ends, which lost 1 base and 6 bases, there was a span of 4 bases. Germline V gene data show CDR1 as MGHRA and CDR2 as YSYEKL. The CDR3 loop spans 12 amino acids. The CDR3 protein is CASSQGSQPQHF. DNA for the CDR3: TGCGCCAGCAGCCAAGGGAGTCAGCCCCAGCATTTT.